This T cell receptor (beta chain) derives from a study of T cell responses to AZD1222 COVID-19 vaccine. Clones were sequenced by immunoSEQ multiplex PCR, and TCRdb holds only the in-frame ones, with some missing. The sample comprises some 19,000 clones, approximately 79% of which are singletons, and around 41% rests with the top ten. Comment on this clone: Its specificity is unknown.

Study-level findings and limits: Receipt of two AZD1222 doses was followed by a rise in Spike-specific TCR breadth and depth. Only a handful of people who got AZD1222 tested seropositive at baseline. Donors were mostly white British, more females; clonal diversity possibly underestimated.

Source: peripheral blood, taken on day 0 of AZD1222 vaccination. This sequence was found in an adult in good health.

The CDR3 sequence is CASSPSQLPHEQYF. The CDR3 region has the DNA TGTGCCAGCAGCCCTTCACAACTACCCCACGAGCAGTACTTC. The rearrangement links TRBV4-2 to TRBJ2-7; D uncertain. Germline CDR1 is LGHNA and CDR2 is YNFKEQ. Trimming pared 4 bases from V and 5 bases from J, leaving 15 bases between. This CDR3 region has 14 residues.